The clone carrying this T cell receptor beta chain was observed a handful of times. RNA served as the template for amplifying TCR beta CDR3 regions. An initial RT-PCR round employing HTBI primers preceded a second-round multiplex PCR. Via MiXCR, TCRdb re-called the multiplex PCR reads, giving one row per CDR3 protein. The sample comprises 900,000 to 1,200,000 distinct CDR3 sequences, around a third of which are singletons, and roughly 11% rests with the top ten. Hyperthyroidism cases were recent diagnoses of under 2 months' duration in people aged 18 to 65. Trimming shortened V by 5 bases and J by 3 bases, and 14 bases separated the two germline ends. This CDR3 is built from 14 residues. CDR1 is MDHEN and CDR2 is SYDVKM in the germline V gene. This sample is drawn from a study of Graves' ophthalmopathy and Graves' hyperthyroidism.

The sample consisted of peripheral blood or thyroid tissue (not recorded which). The chain employs TRBV28 and TRBJ2-7, with D possibly TRBD1 on 7 matching bases. The TCR was taken from an adult man with Graves' hyperthyroidism. The CDR3 bases are TGTGCCAGCAGTCCGCAGGGGGAGGTCTACGAGCAGTACTTC. This sequence encodes CASSPQGEVYEQYF.